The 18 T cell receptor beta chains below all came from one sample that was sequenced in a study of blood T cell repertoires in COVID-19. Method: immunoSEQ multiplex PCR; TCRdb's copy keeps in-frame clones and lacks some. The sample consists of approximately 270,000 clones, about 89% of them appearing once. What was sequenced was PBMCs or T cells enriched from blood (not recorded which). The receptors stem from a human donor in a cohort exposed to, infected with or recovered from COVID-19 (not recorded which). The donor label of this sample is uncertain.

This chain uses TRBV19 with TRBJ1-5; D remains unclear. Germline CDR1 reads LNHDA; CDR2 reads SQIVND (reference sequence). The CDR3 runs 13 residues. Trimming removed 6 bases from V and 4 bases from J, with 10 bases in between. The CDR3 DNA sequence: TGTGCCAGTAGGTTGACTGTGAATCAGCCCCAGCATTTT. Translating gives CASRLTVNQPQHF. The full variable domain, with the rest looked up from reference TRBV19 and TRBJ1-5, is DGGITQSPKYLFRKEGQNVTLSCEQNLNHDAMYWYRQDPGQGLRLIYYSQIVNDFQKGDIAEGYSVSREKKESFPLTVTSAQKNPTAFYLCASRLTVNQPQHFGDGTRLSIL.

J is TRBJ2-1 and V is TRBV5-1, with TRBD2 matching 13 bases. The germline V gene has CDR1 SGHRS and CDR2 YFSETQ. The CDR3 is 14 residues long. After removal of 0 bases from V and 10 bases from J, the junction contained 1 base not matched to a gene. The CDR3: CASSLGLAGGEQFF. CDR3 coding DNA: TGCGCCAGCAGCTTGGGACTAGCGGGGGGCGAGCAGTTCTTC.

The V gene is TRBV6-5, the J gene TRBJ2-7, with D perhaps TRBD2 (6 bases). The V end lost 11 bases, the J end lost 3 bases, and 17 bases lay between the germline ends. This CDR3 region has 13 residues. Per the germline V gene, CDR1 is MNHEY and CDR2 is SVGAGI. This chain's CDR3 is CASRTTRLYEQYF. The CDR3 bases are TGTGCCTCCCGGACTACCCGCCTCTACGAGCAGTACTTC.

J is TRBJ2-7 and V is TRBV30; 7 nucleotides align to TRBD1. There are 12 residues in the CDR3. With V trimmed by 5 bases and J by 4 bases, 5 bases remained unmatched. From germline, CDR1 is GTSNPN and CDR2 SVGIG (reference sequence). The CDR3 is CAWAGTAYEQYF. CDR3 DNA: TGTGCCTGGGCCGGGACAGCTTACGAGCAGTACTTC.

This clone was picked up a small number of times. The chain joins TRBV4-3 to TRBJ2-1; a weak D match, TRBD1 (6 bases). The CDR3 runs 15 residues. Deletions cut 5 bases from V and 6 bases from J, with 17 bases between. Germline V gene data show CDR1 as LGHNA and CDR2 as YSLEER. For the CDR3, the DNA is TGCGCCAGCAGCATCCGGCCCGGACAGAGCAATGAGCAGTTCTTC. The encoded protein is CASSIRPGQSNEQFF.

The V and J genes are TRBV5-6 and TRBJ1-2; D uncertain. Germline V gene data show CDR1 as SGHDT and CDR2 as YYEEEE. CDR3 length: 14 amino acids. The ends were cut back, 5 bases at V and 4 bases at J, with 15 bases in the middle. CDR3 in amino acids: CASRLSGRSYGYTF. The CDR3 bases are TGTGCCAGCAGGCTGAGCGGACGGAGCTATGGCTACACCTTC.

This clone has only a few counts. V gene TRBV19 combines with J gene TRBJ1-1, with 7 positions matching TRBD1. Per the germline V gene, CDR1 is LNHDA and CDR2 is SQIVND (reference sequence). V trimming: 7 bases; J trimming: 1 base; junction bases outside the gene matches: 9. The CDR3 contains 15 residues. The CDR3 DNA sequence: TGTGCCAGTACCATAACCCAGGGGGGGAACACTGAAGCTTTCTTT. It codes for CASTITQGGNTEAFF.

The CDR3 sequence is CASSVGPQGTEAFF. DNA for the CDR3: TGTGCCAGCAGCGTAGGACCCCAGGGAACTGAAGCTTTCTTT. The V gene is TRBV9, the J gene TRBJ1-1; perhaps TRBD1 as D (5 bases). Trimming removed 0 bases from V and 5 bases from J, with 11 bases in between. CDR3 length: 14 amino acids. Germline V gene lookup returns CDR1 SGDLS and CDR2 YYNGEE.

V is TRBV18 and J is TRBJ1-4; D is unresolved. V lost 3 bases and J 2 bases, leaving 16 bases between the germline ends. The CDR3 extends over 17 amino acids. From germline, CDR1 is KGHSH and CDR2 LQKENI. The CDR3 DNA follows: TGTGCCAGCTCACCCCAAAGACTTGCCGGGACTAATGAAAAACTGTTTTTT. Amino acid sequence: CASSPQRLAGTNEKLFF.

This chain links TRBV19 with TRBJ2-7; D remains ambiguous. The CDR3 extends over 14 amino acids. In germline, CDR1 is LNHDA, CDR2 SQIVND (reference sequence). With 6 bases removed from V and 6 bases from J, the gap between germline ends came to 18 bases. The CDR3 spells CASSPSINLGEQYF. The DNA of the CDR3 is TGTGCCAGTAGCCCCTCTATCAATCTCGGCGAGCAGTACTTC.

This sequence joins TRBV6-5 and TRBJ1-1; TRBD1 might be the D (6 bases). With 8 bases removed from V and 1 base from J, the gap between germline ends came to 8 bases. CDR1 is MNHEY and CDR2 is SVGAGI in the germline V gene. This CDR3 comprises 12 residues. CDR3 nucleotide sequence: TGTGCCAGCCAGGACAGGAACACTGAAGCTTTCTTT. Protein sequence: CASQDRNTEAFF.

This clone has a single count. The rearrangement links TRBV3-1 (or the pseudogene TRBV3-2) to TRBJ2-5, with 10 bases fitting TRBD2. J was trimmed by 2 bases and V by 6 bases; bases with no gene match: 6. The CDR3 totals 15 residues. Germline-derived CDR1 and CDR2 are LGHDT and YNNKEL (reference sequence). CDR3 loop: CASRGLADTQETQYF. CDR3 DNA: TGTGCCAGCAGAGGACTAGCGGATACTCAAGAGACCCAGTACTTC.

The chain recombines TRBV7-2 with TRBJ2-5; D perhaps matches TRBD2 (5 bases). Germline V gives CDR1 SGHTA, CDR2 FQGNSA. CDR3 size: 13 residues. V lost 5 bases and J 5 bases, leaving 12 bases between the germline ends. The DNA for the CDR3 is TGTGCCAGCAGCCCCCGGGGTGGGGAGACCCAGTACTTC. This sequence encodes CASSPRGGETQYF.

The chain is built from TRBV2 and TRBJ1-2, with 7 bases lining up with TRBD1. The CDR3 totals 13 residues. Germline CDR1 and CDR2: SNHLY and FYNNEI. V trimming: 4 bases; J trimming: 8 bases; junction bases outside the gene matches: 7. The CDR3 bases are TGTGCCAGCAGTGGACTGACAGGGCAGGGCTACACCTTC. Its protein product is CASSGLTGQGYTF. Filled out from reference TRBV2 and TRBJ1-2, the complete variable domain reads EPEVTQTPSHQVTQMGQEVILRCVPISNHLYFYWYRQILGQKVEFLVSFYNNEISEKSEIFDDQFSVERPDGSNFTLKIRSTKLEDSAMYFCASSGLTGQGYTFGSGTRLTVV.

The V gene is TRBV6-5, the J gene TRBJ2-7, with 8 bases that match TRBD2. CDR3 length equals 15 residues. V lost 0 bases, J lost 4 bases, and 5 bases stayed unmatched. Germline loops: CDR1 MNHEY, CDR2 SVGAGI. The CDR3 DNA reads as TGTGCCAGCAGTTACTCCCGGGGGGGCCTATACGAGCAGTACTTC. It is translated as CASSYSRGGLYEQYF.

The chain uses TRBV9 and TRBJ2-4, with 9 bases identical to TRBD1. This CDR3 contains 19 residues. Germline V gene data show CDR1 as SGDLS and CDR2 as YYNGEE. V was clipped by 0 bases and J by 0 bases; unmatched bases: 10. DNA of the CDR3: TGTGCCAGCAGCGTAGAAACCCCTCCACAGGGGGCAGCCAAAAACATTCAGTACTTC. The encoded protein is CASSVETPPQGAAKNIQYF.

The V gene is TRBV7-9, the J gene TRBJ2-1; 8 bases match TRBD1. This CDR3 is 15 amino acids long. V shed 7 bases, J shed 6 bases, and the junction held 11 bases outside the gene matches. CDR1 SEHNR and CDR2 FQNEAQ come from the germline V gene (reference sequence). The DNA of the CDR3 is TGTGCCAGCACCACTTGGACAGGGAGCGCCAATGAGCAGTTCTTC. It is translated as CASTTWTGSANEQFF. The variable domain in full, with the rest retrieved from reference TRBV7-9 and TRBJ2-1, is DTGVSQNPRHKITKRGQNVTFRCDPISEHNRLYWYRQTLGQGPEFLTYFQNEAQLEKSRLLSDRFSAERPKGSFSTLEIQRTEQGDSAMYLCASTTWTGSANEQFFGPGTRLTVL.

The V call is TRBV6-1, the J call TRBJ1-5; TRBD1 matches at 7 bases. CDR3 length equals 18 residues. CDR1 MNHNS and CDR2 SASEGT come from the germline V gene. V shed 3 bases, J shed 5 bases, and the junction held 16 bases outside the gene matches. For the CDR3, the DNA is TGTGCCAGCAGTGAGCGCCCCAAGGGCAGGGGGACGGATCAGCCCCAGCATTTT. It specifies CASSERPKGRGTDQPQHF.